This passage covers 2 T cell receptor beta chains from one sample sequenced in a study of human T cells and chemical hapten exposure. Time point: pre-sensitization, week 0. Noted treatment: therapeutic diphenylcyclopropenone sensitization with weekly scalp DPC. Each CDR3 protein gets one entry after TCRdb re-called the RACE reads with MiXCR. Counted here are around 260,000 distinct CDR3 sequences, approximately 8.6% occurring once; the ten biggest clones make up 2% to 2.5%. This specimen was whole blood, taken in connection with sensitization to the hapten diphenylcyclopropenone (DPC). The receptors here all came from a woman aged 40-49 years with alopecia areata. Some clones in this sample may be carry-over from other donors' samples.

The table lists this clonotype with many counts. The chain carries TRBV11-2 and TRBJ2-3, with 9 positions matching TRBD1. V gave up 5 bases and J gave up 4 bases; unmatched junction bases: 10. This CDR3 region has 16 residues. Germline-derived CDR1 and CDR2 are SGHAT and FQNNGV. CDR3 DNA: TGTGCCAGCAGCCTATGGGGACAGGGAGGAGCAGATACGCAGTATTTT. Translating gives CASSLWGQGGADTQYF.

The V and J genes are TRBV5-5 and TRBJ2-7, with D perhaps matching TRBD2 (6 bases). Per germline, CDR1 SGHKS and CDR2 YYEKEE (reference sequence). This CDR3 region has 15 residues. The V end was cut by 1 base, the J end by 6 bases, with 17 bases between. The CDR3, as DNA: TGTGCCAGCAGCTTGTCTCTCGGAGGGTTAGCCGAGCAGTACTTC. It specifies CASSLSLGGLAEQYF.